These 25 T cell receptor beta chains were all obtained from the same sample, sequenced in a study of regulatory T cells in long-lasting Graves disease. The time point denotes: newly diagnosed GD, antithyroid drugs for less than 3 months. Extracted PBMC RNA gave rise to the TCR library. Relying on iRepertoire HTBI primers and Arm-PCR of CDR3 regions, the team built TCR beta libraries. TCRdb reprocessed the multiplex PCR reads with MiXCR, giving one entry per CDR3 protein. This sample carries some 500,000 distinct CDR3 sequences, 16% of them seen once, and the ten largest clones take approximately 25%. The sample was also reused in another study, on T cells in Graves' hyperthyroidism and ophthalmopathy.

This specimen consisted of peripheral blood mononuclear cells (PBMCs), obtained at new diagnosis, from a patient treated with antithyroid drugs. The receptors here all came from a woman aged 35-65 years with Graves disease.

The table lists this clonotype with many counts. The chain joins TRBV10-3 to TRBJ1-1; 8 bases match TRBD1. Unmatched junction bases numbered 7, after V lost 6 bases and J lost 4 bases. The length of the CDR3 is 14 residues. Germline-derived CDR1 and CDR2 are ENHRY and SYGVKD. The CDR3 spells CAISPGGGRTEAFF. The CDR3 DNA is TGTGCCATCAGCCCAGGGGGCGGTCGCACTGAAGCTTTCTTT.

The rearrangement uses TRBV30 and TRBJ2-1; 12 nucleotides match TRBD2. CDR1 is GTSNPN, CDR2 SVGIG, per germline (reference sequence). The CDR3 consists of 13 residues. V dropped 4 bases and J dropped 8; count of bases not matched to a gene: 3. The CDR3 sequence: CAWTSGGAYEQFF. CDR3 nucleotides: TGTGCCTGGACTAGCGGGGGGGCTTATGAGCAGTTCTTC.

This clonotype was found many times. V is TRBV20-1 and J is TRBJ2-3; 16 bases agree with TRBD2. CDR3 length: 16 residues. V was pared by 3 bases and J by 6 bases, with 6 bases of the junction left unmatched. The germline CDR1 and CDR2 sequences are DFQATT and SNEGSKA (reference sequence). CDR3 amino acids: CSARGTSGGALDTQYF. The DNA of the CDR3 is TGCAGTGCTAGGGGGACTAGCGGGGGGGCATTGGATACGCAGTATTTT.

This clonotype was picked up many times. V usage is TRBV28 and J usage is TRBJ1-2; 7 positions match TRBD1. Losses at the gene ends were 5 bases for V and 8 bases for J; bases not matched to a gene: 14. This CDR3 contains 15 residues. Germline CDR1 is MDHEN and CDR2 is SYDVKM. CDR3 nucleotides: TGTGCCAGCAGTATTAGGCCCAGGGGGTCAAGAGGCTACACCTTC. Translation gives CASSIRPRGSRGYTF.

The V call is TRBV19, the J call TRBJ2-5, with a weak D call TRBD2 (6 bases). The CDR3 spans 13 residues. Germline V gene lookup returns CDR1 LNHDA and CDR2 SQIVND (reference sequence). V gave up 5 bases and J gave up 1 base, with 8 bases separating them. CDR3 residues: CASSGTFQETQYF. CDR3 sequence (DNA): TGTGCCAGTAGTGGGACTTTCCAAGAGACCCAGTACTTC. The full variable domain, with the rest looked up from reference TRBV19 and TRBJ2-5, is DGGITQSPKYLFRKEGQNVTLSCEQNLNHDAMYWYRQDPGQGLRLIYYSQIVNDFQKGDIAEGYSVSREKKESFPLTVTSAQKNPTAFYLCASSGTFQETQYFGPGTRLLVL.

This clonotype has only a few counts. The chain is built from TRBV25-1 and TRBJ1-5; no firm D call. V was cut by 4 bases and J by 4 bases, with 8 bases left in between. The CDR3 is 13 residues long. Germline V lookup: CDR1 MGHDK, CDR2 SYGVNS. The CDR3 spells CASSVLENQPQHF. CDR3 nucleotide sequence: TGTGCCAGCAGTGTTCTGGAAAATCAGCCCCAGCATTTT.

This clonotype has at least ten counts. V usage is TRBV3-1 and J usage is TRBJ1-1; D is perhaps TRBD1 (5 bases). CDR1 and CDR2 from the germline V gene are LGHDT and YNNKEL (reference sequence). V shed 0 bases and J shed 6 bases, with 11 bases lying between them. CDR3 length: 14 amino acids. The CDR3 reads CASSQEDGGAEAFF. CDR3 nucleotide sequence: TGTGCCAGCAGCCAAGAAGACGGAGGGGCTGAAGCTTTCTTT.

This clonotype was seen many times. The chain carries TRBV12-3 or TRBV12-4 and TRBJ1-2, with 7 bases aligning to TRBD1. With 6 bases clipped from V and 6 bases from J, the junction kept 7 bases outside the gene matches. CDR3 length: 13 amino acids. CDR3 bases: TGTGCCAGCAGGCCCGACAGGGCCGATGGCTACACCTTC. As protein: CASRPDRADGYTF.

The V gene is TRBV19, the J gene TRBJ1-1; D gene uncertain. The CDR3 has 15 residues. V was trimmed by 3 bases and J by 2 bases, leaving 13 bases between them. The germline CDR1 and CDR2 sequences are LNHDA and SQIVND (reference sequence). The CDR3 DNA reads as TGTGCCAGTAGTATGGGATCAAACAGAAACACTGAAGCTTTCTTT. This translates into CASSMGSNRNTEAFF.

This clonotype has only a few counts. V is TRBV19 and J is TRBJ2-3, with TRBD2 identical over 10 bases. CDR3 length: 19 amino acids. Germline V gene lookup returns CDR1 LNHDA and CDR2 SQIVND (reference sequence). Unmatched junction bases numbered 15, after V lost 4 bases and J lost 2 bases. CDR3 coding DNA: TGTGCCAGTAGTAGCCGACTAGCGGGCCTTACCGCCTCCACAGATACGCAGTATTTT. It translates to CASSSRLAGLTASTDTQYF.

The genes are TRBV7-3 and TRBJ2-3; tentative D call: TRBD1 (6 bases). Trimming cost V 3 bases and J 4 bases, with 11 bases left between them. CDR3 size: 14 residues. Germline lookup yields CDR1 SGHTA and CDR2 FQGTGA. In DNA form, the CDR3 reads TGTGCCAGCAGCTTGGGACACGAAGCAGATACGCAGTATTTT. It specifies CASSLGHEADTQYF.

This clonotype appeared many times. The gene calls are TRBV3-1 and TRBJ1-4, with unresolved D. Germline CDR1 reads LGHDT; CDR2 reads YNNKEL (reference sequence). The CDR3 has 13 residues. The V end lost 1 base, the J end lost 4 bases, and 4 bases lay between the germline ends. CDR3 sequence reads: CASSQVDNEKLFF. The CDR3 DNA is TGTGCCAGCAGCCAAGTCGATAATGAAAAACTGTTTTTT.

This clonotype occurred many times. V is TRBV18 and J is TRBJ2-5; D is uncertain. The CDR3 consists of 13 residues. Germline CDR1 KGHSH, CDR2 LQKENI. V gave up 3 bases and J gave up 2 bases, with 7 bases separating them. The CDR3, as DNA: TGTGCCAGCTCACCTATCCCTCAAGAGACCCAGTACTTC. Residues: CASSPIPQETQYF.

The chain carries TRBV3-1 and TRBJ1-1; TRBD1 agrees at 8 bases. From germline, CDR1 is LGHDT and CDR2 YNNKEL (reference sequence). The CDR3 is 15 amino acids. The V gene end was trimmed by 3 bases and the J gene end by 3 bases; junction bases not matched to a gene: 6. CDR3 protein: CASSQAGQGYTEAFF. The DNA of the CDR3 is TGTGCCAGCAGCCAGGCTGGACAGGGATACACTGAAGCTTTCTTT.

Ten or more counts support this clonotype. The V and J genes are TRBV20-1 and TRBJ2-7; D might be TRBD1 (6 bases). Trimming stripped 3 bases from V and 2 bases from J, with 8 bases between. This CDR3 comprises 12 residues. Germline CDR1 reads DFQATT; CDR2 reads SNEGSKA (reference sequence). This CDR3 is CSARDSPYEQYF. The CDR3 DNA follows: TGCAGTGCTAGGGACAGCCCCTACGAGCAGTACTTC.

This clonotype was recorded at least ten times. This rearrangement joins TRBV9 to TRBJ1-5; 8 bases are shared with TRBD1. Germline CDR1 SGDLS, CDR2 YYNGEE. V was clipped by 4 bases and J by 6 bases; unmatched bases: 6. The length of the CDR3 is 14 residues. The CDR3 is CASSSGQGSQPQHF. CDR3 coding DNA: TGTGCCAGCAGCTCCGGACAGGGAAGTCAGCCCCAGCATTTT. Full variable domain (remainder filled in from reference TRBV9 and TRBJ1-5): DSGVTQTPKHLITATGQRVTLRCSPRSGDLSVYWYQQSLDQGLQFLIQYYNGEERAKGNILERFSAQQFPDLHSELNLSSLELGDSALYFCASSSGQGSQPQHFGDGTRLSIL.

This clonotype was seen ten or more times. The rearrangement joins TRBV3-1 to TRBJ1-1; D gene uncertain. Germline V CDR1 and CDR2: LGHDT, YNNKEL (reference sequence). Trimming pared 1 base from V and 4 bases from J, leaving 7 bases between. The CDR3 is 13 residues long. The CDR3 DNA reads TGTGCCAGCAGCCAAGCGGGCTTCACTGAAGCTTTCTTT. Translated, it gives CASSQAGFTEAFF.

V gene TRBV12-3 or TRBV12-4 combines with J gene TRBJ2-7; TRBD1 matches at 8 bases. The CDR3 has 13 amino acids. Germline trimming cut 7 bases from V and 3 bases from J; bases unmatched to any gene: 5. The CDR3 sequence: CASTGTGYYEQYF. DNA of the CDR3: TGTGCCAGCACCGGGACAGGATACTACGAGCAGTACTTC.

The chain employs TRBV30 and TRBJ1-3, with D perhaps TRBD1 (6 bases). The CDR3 sequence is 13 residues long. Germline lookup yields CDR1 GTSNPN and CDR2 SVGIG (reference sequence). Trimming took 3 bases from V and 2 from J, leaving 8 bases between them. CDR3 DNA sequence: TGTGCCTGGAGGGGGGCTACTGGAAACACCATATATTTT. It specifies CAWRGATGNTIYF.

This clonotype has a handful of counts. This sequence joins TRBV3-1 and TRBJ1-2; D not resolved. The V gene's germline CDR1 is LGHDT and CDR2 YNNKEL (reference sequence). Trimming took 6 bases from V and 9 from J, leaving 11 bases between them. This CDR3 has 11 residues. CDR3 sequence: CASSEANRYTF. The CDR3 coding sequence is TGTGCCAGCAGTGAAGCGAATCGCTACACCTTC. Full variable domain (remainder filled in from reference TRBV3-1 and TRBJ1-2): DTAVSQTPKYLVTQMGNDKSIKCEQNLGHDTMYWYKQDSKKFLKIMFSYNNKELIINETVPNRFSPKSPDKAHLNLHINSLELGDSAVYFCASSEANRYTFGSGTRLTVV.

This clonotype was seen a handful of times. The rearrangement joins TRBV12-3 or TRBV12-4 to TRBJ1-4; tentative D call: TRBD1 (6 bases). The ends were cut back, 3 bases at V and 4 bases at J, with 9 bases in the middle. CDR3 length: 14 residues. The CDR3 spells CASSFDRSNEKLFF. In DNA, the CDR3 is TGTGCCAGCAGTTTTGACAGGAGTAATGAAAAACTGTTTTTT.

Ten or more counts support this clonotype. This chain connects TRBV29-1 to TRBJ1-2; 8 bases match TRBD1. CDR1 and CDR2 from the germline V gene are SQVTM and ANQGSEA. The trim removed 0 bases at V and 8 bases at J, leaving 14 bases unmatched. This CDR3 is 16 amino acids long. The CDR3 region is CSVEDMGQEPLRGYTF. As DNA, the CDR3 is TGCAGCGTTGAAGATATGGGACAGGAGCCATTGCGAGGCTACACCTTC.

This clonotype occurred a few times. This chain uses TRBV6-2 or TRBV6-3 with TRBJ1-5; 9 positions agree with TRBD1. The CDR3 has 16 amino acids. From germline, CDR1 is MNHEY and CDR2 SVGEGT. The trim removed 6 bases at V and 4 bases at J, leaving 10 bases unmatched. CDR3: CASSPTGGLRNQPQHF. The CDR3 coding sequence is TGTGCCAGCAGCCCGACAGGGGGTCTCAGGAATCAGCCCCAGCATTTT.

The chain uses TRBV19 and TRBJ2-7; D possibly corresponds to TRBD1 (5 bases). Germline CDR1 LNHDA, CDR2 SQIVND (reference sequence). V lost 4 bases and J lost 4, with 20 bases in between. The CDR3 loop spans 16 amino acids. The CDR3 here is CASSNLKRGHLYEQYF. CDR3 bases: TGTGCCAGTAGTAACTTAAAACGCGGACACCTGTACGAGCAGTACTTC.

This clonotype was seen more than once but under ten times. The chain carries TRBV11-2 and TRBJ1-3, with D possibly TRBD1 on 5 matching bases. Germline CDR1 and CDR2: SGHAT and FQNNGV. The CDR3 has 15 residues. With 5 bases removed from V and 2 bases from J, the gap between germline ends came to 13 bases. The CDR3 coding sequence is TGTGCCAGCAGCCCCCTTAGCAGGGCTGGAAACACCATATATTTT. It is translated as CASSPLSRAGNTIYF.